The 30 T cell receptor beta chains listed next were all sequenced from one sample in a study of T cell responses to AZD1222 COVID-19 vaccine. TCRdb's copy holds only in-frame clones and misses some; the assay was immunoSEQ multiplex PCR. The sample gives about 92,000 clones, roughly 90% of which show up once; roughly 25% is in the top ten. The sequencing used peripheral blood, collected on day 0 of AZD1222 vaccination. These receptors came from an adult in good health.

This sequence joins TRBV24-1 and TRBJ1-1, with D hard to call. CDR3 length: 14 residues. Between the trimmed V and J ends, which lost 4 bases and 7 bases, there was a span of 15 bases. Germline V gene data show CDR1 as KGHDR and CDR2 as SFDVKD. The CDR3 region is CATSEGPGPYEAFF. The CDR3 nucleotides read TGTGCCACCAGTGAAGGACCCGGACCCTATGAAGCTTTCTTT.

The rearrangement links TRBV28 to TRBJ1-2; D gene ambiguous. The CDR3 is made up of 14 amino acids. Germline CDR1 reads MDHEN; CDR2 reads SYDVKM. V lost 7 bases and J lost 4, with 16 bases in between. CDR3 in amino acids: CASTVGGVLYGYTF. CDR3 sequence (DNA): TGTGCCAGCACCGTGGGTGGGGTCCTCTATGGCTACACCTTC.

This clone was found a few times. Here the CDR3 reads CASSPHRHRGSSYEQYF. Here the CDR3 DNA reads TGTGCCAGCAGCCCGCACCGACACAGGGGAAGCTCCTACGAGCAGTACTTC. The chain couples TRBV7-9 to TRBJ2-7; 7 positions match TRBD1. J was trimmed by 0 bases and V by 5 bases; bases with no gene match: 13. From germline, CDR1 is SEHNR and CDR2 FQNEAQ (reference sequence). This CDR3 spans 17 amino acids.

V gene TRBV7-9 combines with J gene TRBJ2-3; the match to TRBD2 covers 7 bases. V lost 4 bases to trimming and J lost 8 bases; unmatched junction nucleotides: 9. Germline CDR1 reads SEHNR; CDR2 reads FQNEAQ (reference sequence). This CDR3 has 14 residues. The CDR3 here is CASSSVREIPTQYF. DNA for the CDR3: TGTGCCAGCAGCTCTGTGCGGGAGATTCCTACGCAGTATTTT. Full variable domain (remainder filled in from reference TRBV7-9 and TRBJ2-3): DTGVSQNPRHKITKRGQNVTFRCDPISEHNRLYWYRQTLGQGPEFLTYFQNEAQLEKSRLLSDRFSAERPKGSFSTLEIQRTEQGDSAMYLCASSSVREIPTQYFGPGTRLTVL.

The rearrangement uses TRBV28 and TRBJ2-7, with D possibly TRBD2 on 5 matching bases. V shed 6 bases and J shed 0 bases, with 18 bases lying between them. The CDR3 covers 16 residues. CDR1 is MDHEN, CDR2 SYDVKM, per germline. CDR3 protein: CASSLSGVGNSYEQYF. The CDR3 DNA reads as TGTGCCAGCAGCCTTTCCGGGGTTGGGAACTCCTACGAGCAGTACTTC.

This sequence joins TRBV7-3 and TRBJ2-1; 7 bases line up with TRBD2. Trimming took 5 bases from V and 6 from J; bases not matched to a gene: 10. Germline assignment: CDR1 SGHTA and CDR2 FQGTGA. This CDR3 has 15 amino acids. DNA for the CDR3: TGTGCCAGCAGCCCACGAGCCGGGAGGAGCAATGAGCAGTTCTTC. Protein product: CASSPRAGRSNEQFF.

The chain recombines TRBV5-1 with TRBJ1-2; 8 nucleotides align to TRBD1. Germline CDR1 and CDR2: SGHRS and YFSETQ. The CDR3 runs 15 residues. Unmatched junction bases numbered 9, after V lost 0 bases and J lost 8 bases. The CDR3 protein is CASSLEGTGPTGYTF. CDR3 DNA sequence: TGCGCCAGCAGCTTGGAAGGGACAGGACCGACGGGCTACACCTTC.

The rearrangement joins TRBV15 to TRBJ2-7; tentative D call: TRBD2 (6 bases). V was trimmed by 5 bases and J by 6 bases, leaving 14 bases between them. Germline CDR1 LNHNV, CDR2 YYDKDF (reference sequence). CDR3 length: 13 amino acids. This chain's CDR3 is CATSVRRGSEQYF. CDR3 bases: TGTGCCACCAGCGTCAGGAGGGGCTCCGAGCAGTACTTC.

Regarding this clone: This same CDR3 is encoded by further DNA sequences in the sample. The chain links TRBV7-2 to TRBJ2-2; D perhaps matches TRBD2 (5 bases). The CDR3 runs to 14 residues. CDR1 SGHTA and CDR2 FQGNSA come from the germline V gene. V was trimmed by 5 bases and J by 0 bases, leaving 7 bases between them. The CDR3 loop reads CASSPRANTGELFF. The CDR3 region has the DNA TGTGCCAGCAGCCCGCGGGCGAACACCGGGGAGCTGTTTTTT. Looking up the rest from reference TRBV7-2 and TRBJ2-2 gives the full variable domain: GAGVSQSPSNKVTEKGKDVELRCDPISGHTALYWYRQSLGQGLEFLIYFQGNSAPDKSGLPSDRFSAERTGGSVSTLTIQRTQQEDSAVYLCASSPRANTGELFFGEGSRLTVL.

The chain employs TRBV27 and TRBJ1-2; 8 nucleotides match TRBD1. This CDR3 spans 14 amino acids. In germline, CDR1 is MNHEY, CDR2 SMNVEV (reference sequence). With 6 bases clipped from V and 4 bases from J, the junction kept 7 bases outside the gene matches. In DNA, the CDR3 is TGTGCCAGCAGCACGGGACAGGAGTCCTATGGCTACACCTTC. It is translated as CASSTGQESYGYTF.

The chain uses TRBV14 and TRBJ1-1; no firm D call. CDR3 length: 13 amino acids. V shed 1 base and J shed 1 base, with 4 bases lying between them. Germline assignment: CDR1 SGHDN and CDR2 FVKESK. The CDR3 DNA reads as TGTGCCAGCAGCCAAGTAGGGAACACTGAAGCTTTCTTT. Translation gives CASSQVGNTEAFF. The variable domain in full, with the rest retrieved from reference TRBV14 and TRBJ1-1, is EAGVTQFPSHSVIEKGQTVTLRCDPISGHDNLYWYRRVMGKEIKFLLHFVKESKQDESGMPNNRFLAERTGGTYSTLKVQPAELEDSGVYFCASSQVGNTEAFFGQGTRLTVV.

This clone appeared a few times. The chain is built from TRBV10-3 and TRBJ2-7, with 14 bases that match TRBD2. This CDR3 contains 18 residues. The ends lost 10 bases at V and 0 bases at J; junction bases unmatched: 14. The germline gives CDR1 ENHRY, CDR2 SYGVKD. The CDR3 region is CATSPGPTSGRASYEQYF. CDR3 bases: TGTGCCACCTCTCCAGGACCGACTAGCGGGAGGGCCTCCTACGAGCAGTACTTC.

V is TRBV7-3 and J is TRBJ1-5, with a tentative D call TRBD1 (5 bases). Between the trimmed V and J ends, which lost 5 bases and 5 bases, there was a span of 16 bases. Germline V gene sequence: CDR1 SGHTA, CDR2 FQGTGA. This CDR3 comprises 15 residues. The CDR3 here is CASSPQVGVDQPQHF. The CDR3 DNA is TGTGCCAGCAGCCCCCAAGTAGGGGTAGATCAGCCCCAGCATTTT.

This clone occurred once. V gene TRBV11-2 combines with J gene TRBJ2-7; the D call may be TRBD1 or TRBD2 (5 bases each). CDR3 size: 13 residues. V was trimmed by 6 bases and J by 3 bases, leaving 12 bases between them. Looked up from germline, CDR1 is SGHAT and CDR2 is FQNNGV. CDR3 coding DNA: TGTGCCAGCAGGAGAGAGGGACGCTACGAGCAGTACTTC. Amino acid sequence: CASRREGRYEQYF.

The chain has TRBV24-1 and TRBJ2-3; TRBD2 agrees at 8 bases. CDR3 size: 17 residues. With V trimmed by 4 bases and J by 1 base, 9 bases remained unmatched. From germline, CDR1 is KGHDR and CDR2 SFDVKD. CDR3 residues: CATSDPAPTSGTDTQYF. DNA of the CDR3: TGTGCCACCAGTGACCCAGCTCCGACTAGCGGCACAGATACGCAGTATTTT.

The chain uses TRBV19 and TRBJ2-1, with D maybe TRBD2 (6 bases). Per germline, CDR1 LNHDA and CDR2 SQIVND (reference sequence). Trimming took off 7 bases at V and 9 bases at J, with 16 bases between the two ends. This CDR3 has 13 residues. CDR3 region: CASTLQVGGEQFF. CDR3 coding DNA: TGTGCCAGTACCCTCCAGGTCGGGGGTGAGCAGTTCTTC. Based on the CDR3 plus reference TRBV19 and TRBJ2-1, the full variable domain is DGGITQSPKYLFRKEGQNVTLSCEQNLNHDAMYWYRQDPGQGLRLIYYSQIVNDFQKGDIAEGYSVSREKKESFPLTVTSAQKNPTAFYLCASTLQVGGEQFFGPGTRLTVL.

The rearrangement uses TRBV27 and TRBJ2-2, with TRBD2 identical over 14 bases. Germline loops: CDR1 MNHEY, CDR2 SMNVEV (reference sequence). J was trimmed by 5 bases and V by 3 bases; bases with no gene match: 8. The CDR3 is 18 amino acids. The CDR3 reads CASSFLGLAGERTGELFF. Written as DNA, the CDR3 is TGTGCCAGCAGTTTCCTGGGACTAGCGGGAGAGCGGACCGGGGAGCTGTTTTTT.

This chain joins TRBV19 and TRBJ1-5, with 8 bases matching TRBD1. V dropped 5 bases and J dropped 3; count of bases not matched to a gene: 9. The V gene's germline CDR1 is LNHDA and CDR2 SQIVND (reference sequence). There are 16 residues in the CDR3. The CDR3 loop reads CASSLIGQGLNQPQHF. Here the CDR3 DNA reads TGTGCCAGTAGTCTTATAGGACAGGGTCTCAATCAGCCCCAGCATTTT.

CDR3 loop: CASSVEVNRQEDGYTF. CDR3 sequence (DNA): TGTGCCAGCAGCGTAGAAGTGAACCGACAGGAAGATGGCTACACCTTC. This rearrangement joins TRBV9 to TRBJ1-2; the D gene is possibly TRBD1 (6 bases). Trimming removed 0 bases at V and 6 bases at J, with 18 bases between. Germline assignment: CDR1 SGDLS and CDR2 YYNGEE. The CDR3 spans 16 residues.

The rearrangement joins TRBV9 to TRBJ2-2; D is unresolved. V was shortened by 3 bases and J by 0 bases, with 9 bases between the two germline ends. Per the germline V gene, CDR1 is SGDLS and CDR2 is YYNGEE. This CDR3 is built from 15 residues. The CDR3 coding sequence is TGTGCCAGCAGCGAGGGTGGCACGAACACCGGGGAGCTGTTTTTT. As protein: CASSEGGTNTGELFF.

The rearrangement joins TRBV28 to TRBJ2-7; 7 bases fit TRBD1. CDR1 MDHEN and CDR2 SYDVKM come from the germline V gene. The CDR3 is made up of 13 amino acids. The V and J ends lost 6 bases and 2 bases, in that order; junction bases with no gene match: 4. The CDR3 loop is CASRGTAPYEQYF. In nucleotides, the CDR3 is TGTGCCAGCAGGGGGACAGCCCCCTACGAGCAGTACTTC. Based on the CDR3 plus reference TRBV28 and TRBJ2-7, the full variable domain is DVKVTQSSRYLVKRTGEKVFLECVQDMDHENMFWYRQDPGLGLRLIYFSYDVKMKEKGDIPEGYSVSREKKERFSLILESASTNQTSMYLCASRGTAPYEQYFGPGTRLTVT.

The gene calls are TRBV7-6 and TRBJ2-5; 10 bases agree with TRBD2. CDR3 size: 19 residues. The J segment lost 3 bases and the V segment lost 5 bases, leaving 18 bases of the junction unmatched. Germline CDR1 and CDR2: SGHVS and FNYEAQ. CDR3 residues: CASSPRVLAGGGSKETQYF. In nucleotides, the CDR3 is TGTGCCAGCAGCCCGAGGGTGTTAGCGGGAGGAGGCTCGAAAGAGACCCAGTACTTC.

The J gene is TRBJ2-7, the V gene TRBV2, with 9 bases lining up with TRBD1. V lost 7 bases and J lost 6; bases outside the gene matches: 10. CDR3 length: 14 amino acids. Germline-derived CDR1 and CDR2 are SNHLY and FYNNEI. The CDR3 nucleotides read TGTGCCAGCATTCCGGGACAGGGAACATTCGAGCAGTACTTC. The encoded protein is CASIPGQGTFEQYF.

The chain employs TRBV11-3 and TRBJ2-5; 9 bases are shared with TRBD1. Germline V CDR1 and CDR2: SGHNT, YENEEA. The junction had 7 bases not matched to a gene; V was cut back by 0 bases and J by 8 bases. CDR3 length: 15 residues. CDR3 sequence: CASSLDLGTGRTQYF. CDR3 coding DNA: TGTGCCAGCAGCTTAGATCTCGGGACAGGGAGAACCCAGTACTTC.

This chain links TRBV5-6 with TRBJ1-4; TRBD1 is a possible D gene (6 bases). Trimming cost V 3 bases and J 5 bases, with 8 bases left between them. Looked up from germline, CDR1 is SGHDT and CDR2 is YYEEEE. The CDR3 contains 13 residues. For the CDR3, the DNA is TGTGCCAGCAGCTGGAGGGGGAATGAAAAACTGTTTTTT. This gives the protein CASSWRGNEKLFF.

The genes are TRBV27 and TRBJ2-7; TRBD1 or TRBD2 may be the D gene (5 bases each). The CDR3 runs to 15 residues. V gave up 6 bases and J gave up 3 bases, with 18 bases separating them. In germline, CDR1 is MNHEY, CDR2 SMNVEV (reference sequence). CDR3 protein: CASSPTGVGVYEQYF. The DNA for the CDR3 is TGTGCCAGCAGCCCGACCGGGGTGGGGGTCTACGAGCAGTACTTC.

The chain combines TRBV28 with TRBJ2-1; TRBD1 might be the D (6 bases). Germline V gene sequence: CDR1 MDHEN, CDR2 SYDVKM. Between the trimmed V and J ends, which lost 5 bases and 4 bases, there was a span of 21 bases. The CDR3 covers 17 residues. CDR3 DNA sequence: TGTGCCAGCAGTCACCGGGACATCAACAGGGCTTACAATGAGCAGTTCTTC. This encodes CASSHRDINRAYNEQFF.

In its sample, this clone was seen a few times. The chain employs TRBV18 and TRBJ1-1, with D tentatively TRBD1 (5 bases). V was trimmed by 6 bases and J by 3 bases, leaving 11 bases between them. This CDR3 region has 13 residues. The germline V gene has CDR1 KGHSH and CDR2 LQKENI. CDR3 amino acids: CASSQGRDTEAFF. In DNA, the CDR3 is TGTGCCAGCTCTCAGGGAAGAGACACTGAAGCTTTCTTT.

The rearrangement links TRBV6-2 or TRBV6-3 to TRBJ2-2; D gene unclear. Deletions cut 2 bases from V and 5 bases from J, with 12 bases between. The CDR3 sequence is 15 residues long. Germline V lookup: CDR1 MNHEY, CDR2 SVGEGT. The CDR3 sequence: CASSYPGHMTGELFF. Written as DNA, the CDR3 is TGTGCCAGCAGTTACCCCGGGCACATGACCGGGGAGCTGTTTTTT.

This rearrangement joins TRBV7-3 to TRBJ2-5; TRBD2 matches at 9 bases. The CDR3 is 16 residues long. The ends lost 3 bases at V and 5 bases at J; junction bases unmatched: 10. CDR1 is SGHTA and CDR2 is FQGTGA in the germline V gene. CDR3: CASSFYGSGRPETQYF. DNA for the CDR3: TGTGCCAGCAGCTTTTACGGCAGCGGGAGGCCTGAGACCCAGTACTTC.